This T cell receptor beta chain appears in the sequencing data of a study of blood T cell repertoires in COVID-19. About the research overall: Researchers got acute and convalescent COVID-19 samples from the United States, Italy and Spain. Sample material is recorded as cDNA or gDNA derived from T cells, B-cell-depleted T cells, or PBMCs.

Per the authors' pipeline: Nucleated cell number was recorded as an estimate derived from reference gene primer amplification. The repertoire was sequenced with immunoSEQ multiplex PCR; TCRdb's copy has only in-frame clones and lacks some. V, J and clone size derive from that table, while D and trimming were established from the DNA sequence. Of some 100,000 clones in the sample, roughly 79% were seen once. The CDR3 is 15 amino acids. CDR1 MNHEY and CDR2 SVGEGT come from the germline V gene. The germline V and J ends were trimmed by 2 bases and 2 bases, with 12 bases remaining between them. The specimen was peripheral blood. This receptor was obtained from a man between 65 and 85 years old with active or convalescent COVID-19. The chain couples TRBV6-2 or TRBV6-3 to TRBJ1-2, with D maybe TRBD1 (5 bases). The CDR3 loop reads CASSYAQGGNYGYTF. The DNA of the CDR3 is TGTGCCAGCAGTTACGCCCAGGGCGGAAACTATGGCTACACCTTC.